This T cell receptor beta chain was sequenced for a study of T-cell reconstitution after alpha-beta-depleted transplantation in children. General observations from the study: Reportedly, roughly two months post-transplant, alpha-beta T cells arose from several hundred expanded graft clones. Where some patients showed high TCRbeta diversity at day 60, it came from recipient T cells and thymic progenitors that had survived.

This clonotype has more than one count but fewer than ten. Its antigen is undetermined. A library of TCRbeta sequences, prepared with unique molecular identifiers, was generated. A single record per CDR3 protein comes from TCRdb applying MiXCR to the PCR reads. The repertoire holds roughly 790,000 distinct CDR3 sequences, roughly 15% seen once, with just under 5% in the top ten. The CDR3 spans 15 residues. Germline V gene data show CDR1 as SGDLS and CDR2 as YYNGEE. V shed 0 bases, J shed 3 bases, and the junction held 5 bases outside the gene matches. This clonotype was sampled from a male patient younger than 18 who had a stem cell transplant for acute lymphoblastic leukemia, so the T cells may come from the graft donor. The chain recombines TRBV9 with TRBJ2-7, with 8 positions matching TRBD2. The sequencing used PBMCs, mostly from graft donor cells, collected 360 days after TCRalphabeta/CD19-depleted stem cell transplant. This CDR3 is CASSVAAGEFYEQYF. The CDR3 DNA sequence: TGTGCCAGCAGCGTAGCAGCGGGAGAGTTCTACGAGCAGTACTTC.